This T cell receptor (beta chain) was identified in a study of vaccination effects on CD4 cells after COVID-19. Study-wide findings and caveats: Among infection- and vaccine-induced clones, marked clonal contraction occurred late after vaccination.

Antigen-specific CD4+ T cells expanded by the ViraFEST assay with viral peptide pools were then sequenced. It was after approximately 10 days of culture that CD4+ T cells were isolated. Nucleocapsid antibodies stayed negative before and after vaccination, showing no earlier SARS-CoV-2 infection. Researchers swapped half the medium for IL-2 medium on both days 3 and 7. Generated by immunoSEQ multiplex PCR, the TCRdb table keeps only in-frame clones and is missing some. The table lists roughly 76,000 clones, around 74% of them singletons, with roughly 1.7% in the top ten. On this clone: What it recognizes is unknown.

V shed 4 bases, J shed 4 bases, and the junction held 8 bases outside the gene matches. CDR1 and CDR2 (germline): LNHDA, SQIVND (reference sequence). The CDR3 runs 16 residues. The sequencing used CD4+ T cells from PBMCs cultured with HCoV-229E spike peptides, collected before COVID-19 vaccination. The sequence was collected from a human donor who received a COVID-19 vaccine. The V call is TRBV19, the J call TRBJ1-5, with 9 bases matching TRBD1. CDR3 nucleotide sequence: TGTGCCAGTAGTACAAGGGGACAGGGCTGGAATCAGCCCCAGCATTTT. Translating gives CASSTRGQGWNQPQHF. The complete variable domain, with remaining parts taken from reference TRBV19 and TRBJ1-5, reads DGGITQSPKYLFRKEGQNVTLSCEQNLNHDAMYWYRQDPGQGLRLIYYSQIVNDFQKGDIAEGYSVSREKKESFPLTVTSAQKNPTAFYLCASSTRGQGWNQPQHFGDGTRLSIL.